The 8 T cell receptor beta chains presented below share a single source sample, sequenced in a study of PD-L1 blockade in urothelial cancer. Profiled with immunoSEQ multiplex PCR; TCRdb holds only in-frame clones, not every one. The data hold tens of thousands of clones, with approximately 90% observed a single time. Described time point: peripheral blood 6 weeks after treatment start. The sequencing used PBMCs, collected around atezolizumab (anti-PD-L1) treatment. These receptors came from a woman of 80 years or more with urothelial cancer.

The chain carries TRBV6-4 and TRBJ2-1; possibly TRBD1 for D (6 bases). Germline values: CDR1 MRHNA, CDR2 SNTAGT. Trimming shortened V by 5 bases and J by 7 bases, and 12 bases separated the two germline ends. The CDR3 consists of 13 residues. The CDR3 protein is CASSLLGGNEQFF. CDR3 bases: TGTGCCAGCAGTTTATTAGGGGGAAATGAGCAGTTCTTC.

This chain links TRBV2 with TRBJ2-3; 9 nucleotides agree with TRBD2. Per the germline V gene, CDR1 is SNHLY and CDR2 is FYNNEI. The junction had 3 bases not matched to a gene; V was cut back by 8 bases and J by 0 bases. This CDR3 spans 14 amino acids. CDR3 protein: CASGGRDSTDTQYF. The CDR3 bases are TGTGCCAGCGGCGGGAGGGATAGCACAGATACGCAGTATTTT.

This clone was seen once. The CDR3 loop is CASSHPTSGRLMGAKNIQYF. The CDR3 nucleotides read TGTGCCAGCAGTCACCCGACTAGCGGGAGGTTAATGGGTGCCAAAAACATTCAGTACTTC. This chain uses TRBV28 with TRBJ2-4, with TRBD2 matching over 13 bases. The germline V gene encodes CDR1 MDHEN and CDR2 SYDVKM. The CDR3 loop spans 20 amino acids. With 5 bases clipped from V and 1 base from J, the junction kept 14 bases outside the gene matches.

This chain joins TRBV6-1 and TRBJ1-5; TRBD1 is a possible D gene (6 bases). Germline CDR1 is MNHNS and CDR2 is SASEGT. CDR3 size: 14 residues. V lost 6 bases to trimming and J lost 1 base, with 10 bases between them. CDR3 nucleotides: TGTGCCAGCAGAGTGGGACACAGCAATCAGCCCCAGCATTTT. Translated: CASRVGHSNQPQHF.

V gene TRBV11-2 combines with J gene TRBJ2-2; TRBD2 is a possible D gene (6 bases). Per germline, CDR1 SGHAT and CDR2 FQNNGV. Trimming took 10 bases from V and 1 from J, leaving 13 bases between them. The CDR3 has 14 amino acids. In DNA, the CDR3 is TGTGCCACCAGGCAGGGAGGGAACACCGGGGAGCTGTTTTTT. Its protein is CATRQGGNTGELFF. Complete variable domain (other parts from reference TRBV11-2 and TRBJ2-2): EAGVAQSPRYKIIEKRQSVAFWCNPISGHATLYWYQQILGQGPKLLIQFQNNGVVDDSQLPKDRFSAERLKGVDSTLKIQPAKLEDSAVYLCATRQGGNTGELFFGEGSRLTVL.

V usage is TRBV15 and J usage is TRBJ1-1, with TRBD1 as a possible D gene (5 bases). The CDR3 has 15 residues. V was cut by 0 bases and J by 4 bases, with 12 bases left in between. Germline V gene sequence: CDR1 LNHNV, CDR2 YYDKDF (reference sequence). The CDR3 coding sequence is TGTGCCACCAGCAGAGATGGGGCCCCGGGCACTGAAGCTTTCTTT. Protein sequence: CATSRDGAPGTEAFF. The whole variable domain, filled in from reference TRBV15 and TRBJ1-1, reads DAMVIQNPRYQVTQFGKPVTLSCSQTLNHNVMYWYQQKSSQAPKLLFHYYDKDFNNEADTPDNFQSRRPNTSFCFLDIRSPGLGDTAMYLCATSRDGAPGTEAFFGQGTRLTVV.

The rearrangement links TRBV7-7 to TRBJ2-3; maybe TRBD2 (5 bases). Trimming cost V 5 bases and J 3 bases, with 6 bases left between them. CDR3 size: 12 residues. In germline, CDR1 is SSHAT, CDR2 FNYEAQ (reference sequence). CDR3 coding DNA: TGTGCCAGCAGCCCGGGGACAGATACGCAGTATTTT. Translation: CASSPGTDTQYF.

V is TRBV19 and J is TRBJ1-1; 7 bases map to TRBD1. The V gene end was trimmed by 9 bases and the J gene end by 6 bases; junction bases not matched to a gene: 13. This CDR3 spans 14 amino acids. CDR1 and CDR2 (germline): LNHDA, SQIVND (reference sequence). The CDR3 is CASTRQGAVAEAFF. The CDR3 nucleotides read TGTGCCAGCACCCGACAGGGCGCGGTTGCTGAAGCTTTCTTT.